One and the same sample provided the 10 T cell receptor beta chains below, sequenced in a study of control samples from healthy donors and cancer patients. Profiled with immunoSEQ multiplex PCR; TCRdb holds only in-frame clones, not every one. Of over 100,000 clones listed, about nine tenths were seen once; the top ten hold 5.5%. The source material was blood. These receptors all come from a man in his late teens or twenties in good health.

This clone appeared a few times. This sequence joins TRBV21-1 and TRBJ2-5; the table's D call, TRBD1, has no DNA check behind it. TRBV21-1 is assigned pseudogene status. The CDR3 spans 15 residues. The CDR3 spells CASSHRGQGEETQYF. DNA for the CDR3: TGTGCCAGCAGCCATCGAGGACAGGGAGAAGAGACCCAGTACTTC.

The DNA of the CDR3 is TGCAGCGTTGAGGTCCCCGGCTCTGAAGCTTTCTTT. It specifies CSVEVPGSEAFF. V usage is TRBV29-1 and J usage is TRBJ1-1; D remains ambiguous. Trimming shortened V by 3 bases and J by 6 bases, and 11 bases separated the two germline ends. The CDR3 extends over 12 amino acids. CDR1 and CDR2 from the germline V gene are SQVTM and ANQGSEA.

This rearrangement joins TRBV5-1 to TRBJ1-1; D is unresolved. V lost 7 bases, J lost 1 base, and 17 bases lay in between. The CDR3 has 15 residues. Germline CDR1 SGHRS, CDR2 YFSETQ. CDR3 protein: CASSLVGGSNTEAFF. The DNA of the CDR3 is TGCGCCAGCTCGTTGGTCGGCGGCTCGAACACTGAAGCTTTCTTT.

This chain uses TRBV27 with TRBJ1-4; possibly TRBD1 for D (5 bases). Trimming took 8 bases from V and 8 from J, leaving 36 bases between them. The CDR3 has 20 residues. The germline V gene encodes CDR1 MNHEY and CDR2 SMNVEV (reference sequence). The CDR3 DNA reads TGTGCCAGCCCCAAACTCCAGTCGACAGAAAAAACGGTAGGTGGGGAAAAACTGTTTTTT. Its translation is CASPKLQSTEKTVGGEKLFF.

This chain connects TRBV9 to TRBJ2-3; D remains ambiguous. V was cut by 4 bases and J by 2 bases, with 14 bases left in between. The CDR3 runs to 15 residues. The V gene's germline CDR1 is SGDLS and CDR2 YYNGEE. CDR3 coding DNA: TGTGCCAGCAGCCTATACCCGATTCTCACAGATACGCAGTATTTT. This encodes CASSLYPILTDTQYF. Complete variable domain (other parts from reference TRBV9 and TRBJ2-3): DSGVTQTPKHLITATGQRVTLRCSPRSGDLSVYWYQQSLDQGLQFLIQYYNGEERAKGNILERFSAQQFPDLHSELNLSSLELGDSALYFCASSLYPILTDTQYFGPGTRLTVL.

The chain carries TRBV6-5 and TRBJ1-4; D possibly corresponds to TRBD1 (6 bases). V lost 6 bases and J lost 4, with 12 bases in between. CDR3 length: 14 amino acids. Germline CDR1 is MNHEY and CDR2 is SVGAGI. In nucleotides, the CDR3 is TGTGCCAGCAGCTCCGGGGGGCTTAATGAAAAACTGTTTTTT. Translated: CASSSGGLNEKLFF.

The chain uses TRBV15 and TRBJ1-1; weak D call: TRBD1 (6 bases). Germline CDR1 reads LNHNV; CDR2 reads YYDKDF (reference sequence). The CDR3 has 14 amino acids. Trimming left V 5 bases short and J 4 bases short, with 14 bases between. The CDR3 DNA reads TGTGCCACCAGCCACACAGGGCGGATCACTGAAGCTTTCTTT. Amino acids: CATSHTGRITEAFF.

The rearrangement links TRBV5-4 to TRBJ2-1; 8 bases align to TRBD2. Germline values: CDR1 SGHNT, CDR2 YYREEE (reference sequence). Losses at the gene ends were 0 bases for V and 2 bases for J; bases not matched to a gene: 10. This CDR3 has 18 residues. The DNA of the CDR3 is TGTGCCAGCAGCTTGGGGGCGGGCGGGGGGTTCGCCTACAATGAGCAGTTCTTC. Protein sequence: CASSLGAGGGFAYNEQFF.

V is TRBV7-9 and J is TRBJ2-2, with D tentatively TRBD1 (6 bases). The CDR3 is 15 residues long. Trimming stripped 10 bases from V and 9 bases from J, with 24 bases between. The germline V gene encodes CDR1 SEHNR and CDR2 FQNEAQ (reference sequence). This CDR3 is CATTRTVSLRRELFF. The DNA for the CDR3 is TGTGCCACCACTCGGACAGTCTCGCTACGCCGGGAGCTGTTTTTT.

V usage is TRBV11-2 and J usage is TRBJ2-7, with 7 bases lining up with TRBD1. With V trimmed by 1 base and J by 3 bases, 9 bases remained unmatched. Germline values: CDR1 SGHAT, CDR2 FQNNGV. The CDR3 sequence is 16 residues long. DNA of the CDR3: TGTGCCAGCAGCTTAGCTCAGTTCGGACAGGTCTACGAGCAGTACTTC. This codes for CASSLAQFGQVYEQYF.